The clone carrying this T cell receptor beta chain was detected a few times. The target antigen is unknown. Unique molecular identifiers were affixed to single, distinct cDNA molecules. One entry per CDR3 protein, called by TCRdb with MiXCR from the 5' RACE reads. The sample lists 85,000 to 100,000 distinct CDR3 sequences; approximately 11% were seen once. The data belong to a study of early T cells in non-severe SARS-CoV-2 infection. Study information: From unsorted whole blood, bulk RNA was sequenced, and the chains remained unpaired.

Findings of the study overall: There was a bias toward anti-spike CD8 responses in VDJdb matching, which missed private and CD4 specificities.

V was cut by 0 bases and J by 6 bases, with 9 bases left in between. Germline assignment: CDR1 SGHTA and CDR2 FQGTGA. The CDR3 loop spans 13 amino acids. The chain is built from TRBV7-3 and TRBJ2-7; no clear D. This clonotype originated in an adult who was a healthcare worker with PCR-confirmed SARS-CoV-2 infection or an uninfected control (not recorded which). Sequenced sample: whole blood. The CDR3, as DNA: TGTGCCAGCAGCTTAACGAGTGGAGTCGAGCAGTACTTC. Translated: CASSLTSGVEQYF.